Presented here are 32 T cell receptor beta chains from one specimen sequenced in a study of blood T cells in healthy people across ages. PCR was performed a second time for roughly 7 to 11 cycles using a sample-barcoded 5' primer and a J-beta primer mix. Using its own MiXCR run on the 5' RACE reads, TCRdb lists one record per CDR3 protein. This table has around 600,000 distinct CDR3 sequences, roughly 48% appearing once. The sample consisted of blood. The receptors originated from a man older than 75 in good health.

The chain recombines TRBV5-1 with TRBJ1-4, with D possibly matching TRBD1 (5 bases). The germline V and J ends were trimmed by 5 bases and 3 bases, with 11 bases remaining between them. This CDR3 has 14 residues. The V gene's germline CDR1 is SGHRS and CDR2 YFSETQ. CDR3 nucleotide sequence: TGCGCCAGCAGAAACGACAGCTCTAATGAAAAACTGTTTTTT. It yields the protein CASRNDSSNEKLFF.

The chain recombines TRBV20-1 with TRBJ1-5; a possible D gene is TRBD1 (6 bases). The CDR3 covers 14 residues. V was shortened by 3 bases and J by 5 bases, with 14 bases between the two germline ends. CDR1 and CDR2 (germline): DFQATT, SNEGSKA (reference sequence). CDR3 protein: CSARGGADDQPQHF. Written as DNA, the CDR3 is TGCAGTGCTAGGGGGGGGGCAGACGATCAGCCCCAGCATTTT.

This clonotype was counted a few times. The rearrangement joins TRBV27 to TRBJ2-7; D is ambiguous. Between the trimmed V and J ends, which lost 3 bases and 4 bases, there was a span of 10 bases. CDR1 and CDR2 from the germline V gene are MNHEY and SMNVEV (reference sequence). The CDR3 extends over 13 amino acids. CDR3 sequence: CASSFGPQYEQYF. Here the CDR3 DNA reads TGTGCCAGCAGTTTTGGTCCGCAGTACGAGCAGTACTTC.

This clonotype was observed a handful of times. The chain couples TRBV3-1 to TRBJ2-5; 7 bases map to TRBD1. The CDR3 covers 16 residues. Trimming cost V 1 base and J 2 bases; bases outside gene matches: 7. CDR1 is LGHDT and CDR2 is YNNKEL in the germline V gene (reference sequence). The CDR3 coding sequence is TGTGCCAGCAGCCAAGGATACAGGGGTATTCAAGAGACCCAGTACTTC. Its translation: CASSQGYRGIQETQYF.

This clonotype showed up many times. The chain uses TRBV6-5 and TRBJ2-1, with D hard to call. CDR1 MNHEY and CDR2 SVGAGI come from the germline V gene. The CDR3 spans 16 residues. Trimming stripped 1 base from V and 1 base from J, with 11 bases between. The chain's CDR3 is CASSYLRPPSYNEQFF. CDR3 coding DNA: TGTGCCAGCAGTTACTTGCGACCCCCATCCTACAATGAGCAGTTCTTC.

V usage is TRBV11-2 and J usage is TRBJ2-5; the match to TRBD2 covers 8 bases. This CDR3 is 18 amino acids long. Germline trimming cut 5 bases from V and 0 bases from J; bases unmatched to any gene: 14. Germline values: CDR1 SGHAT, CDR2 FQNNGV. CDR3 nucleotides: TGTGCCAGCAGCCTACGGGGGGCTGCGGGGGGCAACCAAGAGACCCAGTACTTC. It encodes CASSLRGAAGGNQETQYF.

CDR3 coding DNA: TGCAGTGCTCGACCGGGACGTAGCACAGATACGCAGTATTTT. As protein: CSARPGRSTDTQYF. The chain combines TRBV20-1 with TRBJ2-3; D assignment may be TRBD1 or TRBD2 (5 bases each). Trimming pared 5 bases from V and 0 bases from J, leaving 12 bases between. In germline, CDR1 is DFQATT, CDR2 SNEGSKA (reference sequence). This CDR3 comprises 14 residues.

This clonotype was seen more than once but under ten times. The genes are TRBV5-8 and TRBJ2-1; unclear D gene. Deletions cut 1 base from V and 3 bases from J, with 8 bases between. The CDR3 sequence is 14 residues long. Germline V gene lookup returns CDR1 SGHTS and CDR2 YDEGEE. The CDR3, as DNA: TGTGCCAGCAGCTTGAATAGGGACTACAATGAGCAGTTCTTC. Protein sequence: CASSLNRDYNEQFF.

CDR3 residues: CASSPPGHSNEKLFF. The CDR3 nucleotides are TGTGCCAGCAGTCCTCCGGGACACTCTAATGAAAAACTGTTTTTT. The rearrangement joins TRBV6-2 or TRBV6-3 to TRBJ1-4; weak D call: TRBD1 (6 bases). Trimming took 5 bases from V and 3 from J, leaving 13 bases between them. The CDR3 covers 15 residues. The V gene's germline CDR1 is MNHEY and CDR2 SVGEGT.

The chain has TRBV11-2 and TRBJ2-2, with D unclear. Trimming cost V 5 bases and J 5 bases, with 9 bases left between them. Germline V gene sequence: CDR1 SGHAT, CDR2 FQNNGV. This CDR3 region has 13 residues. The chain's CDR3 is CASSPLRTGELFF. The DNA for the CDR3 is TGTGCCAGCAGCCCACTCAGAACCGGGGAGCTGTTTTTT.

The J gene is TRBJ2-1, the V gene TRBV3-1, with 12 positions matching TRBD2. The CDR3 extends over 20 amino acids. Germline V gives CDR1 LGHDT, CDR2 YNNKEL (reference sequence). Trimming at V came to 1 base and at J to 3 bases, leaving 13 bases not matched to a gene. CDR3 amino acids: CASSQVPSGRAERIYNEQFF. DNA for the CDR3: TGTGCCAGCAGCCAAGTTCCTAGCGGGAGGGCCGAACGCATCTACAATGAGCAGTTCTTC.

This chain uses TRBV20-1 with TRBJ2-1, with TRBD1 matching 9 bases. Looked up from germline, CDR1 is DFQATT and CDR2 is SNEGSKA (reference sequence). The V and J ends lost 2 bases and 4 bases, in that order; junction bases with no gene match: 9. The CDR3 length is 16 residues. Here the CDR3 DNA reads TGCAGTGCTAGAAAACAGGGGGCCATTGGGTACAATGAGCAGTTCTTC. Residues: CSARKQGAIGYNEQFF.

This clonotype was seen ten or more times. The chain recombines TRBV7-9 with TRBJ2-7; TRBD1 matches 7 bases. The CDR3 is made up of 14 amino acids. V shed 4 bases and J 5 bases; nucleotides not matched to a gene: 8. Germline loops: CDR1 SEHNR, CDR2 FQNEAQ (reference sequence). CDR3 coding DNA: TGTGCCAGCAGCTCAACGACAGGGCGGGACGAGCAGTACTTC. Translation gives CASSSTTGRDEQYF. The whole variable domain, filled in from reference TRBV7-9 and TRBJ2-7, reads DTGVSQNPRHKITKRGQNVTFRCDPISEHNRLYWYRQTLGQGPEFLTYFQNEAQLEKSRLLSDRFSAERPKGSFSTLEIQRTEQGDSAMYLCASSSTTGRDEQYFGPGTRLTVT.

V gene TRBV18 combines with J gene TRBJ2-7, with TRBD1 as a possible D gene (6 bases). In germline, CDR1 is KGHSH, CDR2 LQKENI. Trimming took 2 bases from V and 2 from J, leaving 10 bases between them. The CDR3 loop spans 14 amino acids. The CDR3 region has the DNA TGTGCCAGCTCACCAGCAGGGGTAGCCTACGAGCAGTACTTC. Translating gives CASSPAGVAYEQYF.

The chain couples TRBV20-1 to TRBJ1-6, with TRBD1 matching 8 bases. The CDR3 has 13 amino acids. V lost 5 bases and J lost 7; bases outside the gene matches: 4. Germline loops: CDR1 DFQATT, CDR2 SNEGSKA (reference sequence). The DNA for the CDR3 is TGCAGTGCTGGACAGGGTACCAATTCACCCCTCCACTTT. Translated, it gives CSAGQGTNSPLHF.

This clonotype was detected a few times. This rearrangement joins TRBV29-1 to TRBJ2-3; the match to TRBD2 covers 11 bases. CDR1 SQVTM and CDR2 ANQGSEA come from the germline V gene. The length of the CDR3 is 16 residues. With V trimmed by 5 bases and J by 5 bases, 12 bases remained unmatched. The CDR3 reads CSVQGTSGLRGDTQYF. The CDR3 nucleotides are TGCAGCGTTCAAGGGACTAGCGGCCTTCGAGGAGATACGCAGTATTTT.

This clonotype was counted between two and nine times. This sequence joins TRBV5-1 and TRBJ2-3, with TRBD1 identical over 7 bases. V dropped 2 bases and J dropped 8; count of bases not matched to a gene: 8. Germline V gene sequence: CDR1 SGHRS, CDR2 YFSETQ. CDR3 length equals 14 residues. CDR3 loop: CASSFTGVGGTQYF. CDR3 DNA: TGCGCCAGCAGCTTCACAGGGGTCGGCGGTACGCAGTATTTT.

DNA of the CDR3: TGTGCCAGCAGTTCGCAGGGGGTGGGGGGCTACACCTTC. Translating gives CASSSQGVGGYTF. The rearrangement joins TRBV12-3 or TRBV12-4 to TRBJ1-2; the match to TRBD1 covers 7 bases. The CDR3 is 13 amino acids. With 4 bases clipped from V and 8 bases from J, the junction kept 7 bases outside the gene matches.

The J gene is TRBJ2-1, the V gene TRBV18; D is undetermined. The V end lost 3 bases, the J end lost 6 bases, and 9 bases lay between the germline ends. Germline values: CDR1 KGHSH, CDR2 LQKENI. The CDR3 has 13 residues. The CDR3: CASSPGSGNEQFF. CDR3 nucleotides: TGTGCCAGCTCACCTGGATCTGGCAATGAGCAGTTCTTC.

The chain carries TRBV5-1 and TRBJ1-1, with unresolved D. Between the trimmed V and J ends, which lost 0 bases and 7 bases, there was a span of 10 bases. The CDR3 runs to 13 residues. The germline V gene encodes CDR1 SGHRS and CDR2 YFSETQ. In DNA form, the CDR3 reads TGCGCCAGCAGCTTGGCCGACAAACGTGAAGCTTTCTTT. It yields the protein CASSLADKREAFF.

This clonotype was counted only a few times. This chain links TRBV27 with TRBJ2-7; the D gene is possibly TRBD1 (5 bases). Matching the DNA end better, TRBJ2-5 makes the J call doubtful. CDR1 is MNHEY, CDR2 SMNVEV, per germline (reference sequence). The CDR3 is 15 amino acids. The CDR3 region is CASSSRTKHGETQYF. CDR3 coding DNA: TGTGCCAGCAGTTCGCGGACAAAACATGGAGAGACCCAGTACTTC.

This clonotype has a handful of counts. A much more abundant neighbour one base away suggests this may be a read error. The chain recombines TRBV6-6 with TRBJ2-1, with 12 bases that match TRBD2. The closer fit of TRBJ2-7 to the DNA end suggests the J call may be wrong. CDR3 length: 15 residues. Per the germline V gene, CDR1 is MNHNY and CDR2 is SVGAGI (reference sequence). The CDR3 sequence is CASRGTSGLYNEQYF. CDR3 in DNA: TGTGCCAGCAGGGGGACTAGCGGGCTATACAATGAGCAGTACTTC.

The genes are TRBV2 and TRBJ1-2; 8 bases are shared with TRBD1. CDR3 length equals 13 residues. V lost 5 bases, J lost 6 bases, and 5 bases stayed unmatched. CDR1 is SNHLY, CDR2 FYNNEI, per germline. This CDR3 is CASSTDRGHGYTF. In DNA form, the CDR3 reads TGTGCCAGCAGTACTGACAGGGGACATGGCTACACCTTC.

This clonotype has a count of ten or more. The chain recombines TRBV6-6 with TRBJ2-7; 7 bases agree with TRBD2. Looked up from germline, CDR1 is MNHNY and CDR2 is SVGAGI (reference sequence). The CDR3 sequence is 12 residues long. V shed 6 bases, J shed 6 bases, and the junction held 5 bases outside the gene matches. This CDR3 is CASSPQRGEQYF. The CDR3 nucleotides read TGTGCCAGCAGCCCCCAGCGGGGCGAGCAGTACTTC.

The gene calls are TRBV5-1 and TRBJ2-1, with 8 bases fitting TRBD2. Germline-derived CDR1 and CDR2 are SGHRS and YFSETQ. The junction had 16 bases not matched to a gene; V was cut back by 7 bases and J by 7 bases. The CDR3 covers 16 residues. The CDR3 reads CASYERTSPTRNEQFF. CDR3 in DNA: TGCGCCAGCTACGAGAGGACTAGCCCCACGAGGAATGAGCAGTTCTTC.

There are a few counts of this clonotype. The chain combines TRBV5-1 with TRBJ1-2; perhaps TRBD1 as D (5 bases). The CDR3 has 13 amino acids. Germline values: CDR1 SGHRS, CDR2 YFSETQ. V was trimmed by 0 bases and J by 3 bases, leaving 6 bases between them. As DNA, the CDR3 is TGCGCCAGCAGCTTGGGACAGCACTATGGCTACACCTTC. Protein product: CASSLGQHYGYTF.

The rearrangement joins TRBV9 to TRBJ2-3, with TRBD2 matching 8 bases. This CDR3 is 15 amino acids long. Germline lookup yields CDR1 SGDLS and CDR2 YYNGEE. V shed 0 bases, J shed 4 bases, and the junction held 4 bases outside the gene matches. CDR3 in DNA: TGTGCCAGCAGCGTAGAAATGCGGGGGGCAGATACGCAGTATTTT. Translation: CASSVEMRGADTQYF.

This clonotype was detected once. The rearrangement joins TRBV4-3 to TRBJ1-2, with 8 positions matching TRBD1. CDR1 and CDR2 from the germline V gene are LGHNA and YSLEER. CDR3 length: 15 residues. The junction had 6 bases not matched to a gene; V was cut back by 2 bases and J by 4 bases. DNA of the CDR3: TGCGCCAGCAGCCAACTCCAGGGGGCCGGCTATGGCTACACCTTC. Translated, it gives CASSQLQGAGYGYTF.

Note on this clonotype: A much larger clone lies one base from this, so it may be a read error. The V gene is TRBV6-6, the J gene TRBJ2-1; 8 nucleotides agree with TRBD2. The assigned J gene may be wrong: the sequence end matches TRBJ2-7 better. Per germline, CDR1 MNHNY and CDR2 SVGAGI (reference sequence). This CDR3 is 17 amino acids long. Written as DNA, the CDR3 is TGTGCCAGCAGTCCCTACCAGAGCGGGAGCGGCAACAATGGGCAGTACTTC. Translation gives CASSPYQSGSGNNGQYF.

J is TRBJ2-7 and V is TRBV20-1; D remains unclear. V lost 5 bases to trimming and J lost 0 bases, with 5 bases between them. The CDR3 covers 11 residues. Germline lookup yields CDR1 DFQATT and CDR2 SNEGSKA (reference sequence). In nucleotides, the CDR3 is TGCAGTGCTTGGAACTCCTACGAGCAGTACTTC. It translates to CSAWNSYEQYF.

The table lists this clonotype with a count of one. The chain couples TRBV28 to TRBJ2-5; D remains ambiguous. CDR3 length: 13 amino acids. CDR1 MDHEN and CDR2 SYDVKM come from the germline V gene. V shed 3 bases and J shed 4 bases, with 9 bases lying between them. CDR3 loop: CASSFQDVETQYF. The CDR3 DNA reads TGTGCCAGCAGTTTTCAGGATGTAGAGACCCAGTACTTC.

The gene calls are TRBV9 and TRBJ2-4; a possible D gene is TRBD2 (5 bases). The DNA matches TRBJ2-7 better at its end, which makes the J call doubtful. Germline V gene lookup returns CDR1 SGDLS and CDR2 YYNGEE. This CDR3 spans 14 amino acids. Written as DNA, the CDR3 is TGTGCCAGCAGCGTAGGAGGGTTGTCCTACGAGCAGTACTTC. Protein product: CASSVGGLSYEQYF.